The present entry profiles one TCR beta chain with its context. As processed by the authors: Nucleated cell number was recorded as an estimate derived from reference gene primer amplification. Profiling relied on immunoSEQ multiplex PCR, and the TCRdb table lists in-frame clones only, not all of them. The V and J calls and clone size are taken from that table; D and trimming were inferred from the DNA. The table has under 300,000 clones, approximately 88% seen once. The CDR3 spans 13 residues. V lost 6 bases and J lost 13; bases outside the gene matches: 9. Germline CDR1 reads WNHNN; CDR2 reads SYGVQD (reference sequence). Participants had their cohort set by participant-reported clinical history. The sample belongs to a study of blood T cell repertoires in COVID-19.

The material sequenced was PBMCs or T cells enriched from blood (not recorded which). The rearrangement uses TRBV10-1 and TRBJ2-2; TRBD2 matches at 9 bases. This TCR was sampled from a woman in her forties with acute COVID-19. The CDR3: CASSIAGAERLFF. CDR3 DNA: TGCGCCAGCAGCATAGCGGGGGCCGAACGGCTGTTTTTT.